The clone carrying this T cell receptor (beta chain) was counted a few times. What it binds is unknown. CDR3 length: 14 amino acids. The V gene's germline CDR1 is DFQATT and CDR2 SNEGSKA (reference sequence). V was shortened by 2 bases and J by 2 bases, with 10 bases between the two germline ends. The sample originates from a study of T-cell memory formation after mild COVID-19. Study-wide points: Among clones peaking at day 37 in the second wave, SARS-CoV-2 specificity remained unconfirmed.

TCRdb re-called the 5' RACE reads through MiXCR, storing one row per CDR3 protein. The data hold approximately 450,000 distinct CDR3 sequences, with 15% to 20% observed a single time. This receptor was obtained from an adult woman who had mild COVID-19 (a few samples of this study predate the infection). Cell type and time point are not known. The chain carries TRBV20-1 and TRBJ1-5; weak D call: TRBD1 (5 bases). The sample consisted of PBMCs or a T cell subset sorted from them (not recorded which). CDR3 amino acids: CSARSGGGNQPQHF. The CDR3 coding sequence is TGCAGTGCTAGATCCGGAGGGGGCAATCAGCCCCAGCATTTT.